This T cell receptor beta chain was sequenced for a study of cytomegalovirus exposure and HLA in healthy donors. PCR amplification relied on 60 Vbeta primers (plus 13 Jbeta primers). Only in-frame clones appear in the TCRdb table, and some are missing; sequencing was by immunoSEQ multiplex PCR. The table gives 50,000 or so clones; the top ten clones make up roughly 7.1% of it. Trimming shortened V by 3 bases and J by 1 base, and 4 bases separated the two germline ends. The CDR3 is 13 residues long. In germline, CDR1 is SGDLS, CDR2 YYNGEE. J is TRBJ2-2 and V is TRBV9; D ambiguous. The sequenced sample consisted of PBMCs. The TCR was taken from a woman between 35 and 50 years old in good health and CMV-seronegative. The CDR3 DNA reads TGTGCCAGCAGCGGGCAGAACACCGGGGAGCTGTTTTTT. Translated: CASSGQNTGELFF.